Below are 22 T cell receptor beta chains sequenced from a single sample in a study of T cells after yellow fever vaccination. TCRdb re-called the 5' RACE reads with MiXCR, one entry per CDR3 protein. The sample gives around 70,000 distinct CDR3 sequences, more than 5.5% of which show up once; 35% to 45% is in the top ten. The source material was CD8+ T cells sorted from PBMCs, sampled 5 days after the first yellow fever vaccination. These receptors originate from a man aged 18 to 29 who received the YFV17D yellow fever vaccine.

This clonotype has a count of ten or more. The chain employs TRBV4-3 and TRBJ2-1, with TRBD2 matching over 8 bases. The CDR3 covers 16 residues. With V trimmed by 0 bases and J by 1 base, 2 bases remained unmatched. Germline CDR1 is LGHNA and CDR2 is YSLEER. DNA of the CDR3: TGCGCCAGCAGCCAAGAACTAGCGGAATCCTACAATGAGCAGTTCTTC. It is translated as CASSQELAESYNEQFF.

The chain is built from TRBV29-1 and TRBJ2-5; TRBD1 agrees at 8 bases. CDR1 is SQVTM and CDR2 is ANQGSEA in the germline V gene. The CDR3 is 14 residues long. J lost 1 base, V lost 6 bases, and 7 bases had no gene match. In nucleotides, the CDR3 is TGCAGCGTCCCAGGGGGCGTACTCCAAGAGACCCAGTACTTC. Translated, it gives CSVPGGVLQETQYF.

This clonotype was seen many times. The rearrangement links TRBV11-2 to TRBJ1-1, with D perhaps matching TRBD1 (6 bases). The CDR3 sequence is 12 residues long. Germline CDR1 reads SGHAT; CDR2 reads FQNNGV. Trimming removed 5 bases at V and 7 bases at J, with 11 bases between. The CDR3 coding sequence is TGTGCCAGCAGCCTCGAGGGGGTTGAAGCTTTCTTT. Protein sequence: CASSLEGVEAFF.

The rearrangement uses TRBV24-1 and TRBJ2-7; 8 nucleotides line up with TRBD1. The J segment lost 6 bases and the V segment lost 4 bases, leaving 7 bases of the junction unmatched. Germline CDR1 reads KGHDR; CDR2 reads SFDVKD. The CDR3 totals 14 residues. This CDR3 reads CATSDPRTGPEQYV. DNA for the CDR3: TGTGCCACCAGTGACCCTCGGACAGGGCCCGAGCAGTACGTC.

V and J are TRBV4-3 and TRBJ1-1; 9 nucleotides line up with TRBD1. This CDR3 region has 12 residues. Per the germline V gene, CDR1 is LGHNA and CDR2 is YSLEER. The V segment lost 4 bases and the J segment 9 bases; nucleotides outside the gene matches: 3. CDR3 loop: CASSPYRGQAFF. CDR3 nucleotides: TGCGCCAGCAGCCCCTACAGGGGGCAAGCTTTCTTT.

This clonotype was seen a handful of times. This chain uses TRBV12-3 or TRBV12-4 with TRBJ1-2; D unclear. The CDR3 consists of 14 residues. The V end lost 4 bases, the J end lost 2 bases, and 11 bases lay between the germline ends. The CDR3 bases are TGTGCCAGCAGTTCGGGTTCTTCAAACTATGGCTACACCTTC. Protein product: CASSSGSSNYGYTF.

This clonotype has ten or more counts. J is TRBJ2-1 and V is TRBV2, with D perhaps matching TRBD2 (5 bases). The CDR3 length is 13 residues. Germline V lookup: CDR1 SNHLY, CDR2 FYNNEI. The germline V and J ends were trimmed by 3 bases and 6 bases, with 9 bases remaining between them. For the CDR3, the DNA is TGTGCCAGCAGTGATGGACTCCGCAATGAGCAGTTCTTC. Translated: CASSDGLRNEQFF.

The chain's CDR3 is CASSQDPGGYNEQFF. CDR3 sequence (DNA): TGCGCCAGCAGCCAAGATCCGGGGGGCTACAATGAGCAGTTCTTC. This sequence joins TRBV4-3 and TRBJ2-1; 7 bases are shared with TRBD2. From germline, CDR1 is LGHNA and CDR2 YSLEER. After removal of 0 bases from V and 3 bases from J, the junction contained 2 bases not matched to a gene. The CDR3 contains 15 residues.

This clonotype was recorded a few times. This chain links TRBV18 with TRBJ2-1; 9 bases match TRBD1. Germline trimming cut 1 base from V and 9 bases from J; bases unmatched to any gene: 16. The CDR3 is 18 residues long. Per germline, CDR1 KGHSH and CDR2 LQKENI. As DNA, the CDR3 is TGTGCCAGCTCACCACTCATTCCATTCGGGACAGGGCTAGTTGAGCAGTTCTTC. This gives the protein CASSPLIPFGTGLVEQFF.

The V gene is TRBV5-1, the J gene TRBJ2-5, with D perhaps TRBD1 (5 bases). This CDR3 contains 18 residues. Germline values: CDR1 SGHRS, CDR2 YFSETQ. The germline V and J ends were trimmed by 1 base and 1 base, with 20 bases remaining between them. In DNA form, the CDR3 reads TGCGCCAGCAGCTTGAATGATCCGGGCAGGGTCGGCCAAGAGACCCAGTACTTC. Translation: CASSLNDPGRVGQETQYF.

This clonotype was picked up a small number of times. The rearrangement uses TRBV4-3 and TRBJ2-1; 9 bases match TRBD2. V lost 3 bases, J lost 7 bases, and 10 bases stayed unmatched. This CDR3 is built from 16 residues. CDR1 and CDR2 (germline): LGHNA, YSLEER. As DNA, the CDR3 is TGCGCCAGCAGCCACAAGCGGGGGGATTTAAGGAATGAGCAGTTCTTC. The encoded protein is CASSHKRGDLRNEQFF.

This clonotype has at least ten counts. V and J are TRBV13 and TRBJ1-5, with 7 bases matching TRBD1. The junction had 9 bases not matched to a gene; V was cut back by 0 bases and J by 1 base. Per the germline V gene, CDR1 is PRHDT and CDR2 is FYEKMQ (reference sequence). The CDR3 consists of 18 residues. The CDR3 sequence is CASSLGPRGQKSNQPQHF. As DNA, the CDR3 is TGTGCCAGCAGCTTAGGCCCGAGGGGACAGAAAAGCAATCAGCCCCAGCATTTT.

This clonotype has a count of ten or more. The V call is TRBV6-5, the J call TRBJ2-7; D ambiguous. CDR1 is MNHEY, CDR2 SVGAGI, per germline. The CDR3 is 14 amino acids. With 2 bases removed from V and 2 bases from J, the gap between germline ends came to 10 bases. The CDR3 sequence: CASSYSHTAYEQYV. Written as DNA, the CDR3 is TGTGCCAGCAGTTACAGTCACACTGCCTACGAGCAGTACGTC.

This clonotype was seen at least ten times. The chain combines TRBV7-6 with TRBJ2-7; 10 positions agree with TRBD1. With 3 bases clipped from V and 9 bases from J, the junction kept 2 bases outside the gene matches. CDR1 and CDR2 (germline): SGHVS, FNYEAQ. This CDR3 has 12 residues. CDR3 nucleotide sequence: TGTGCCAGCAGCTTGGGACAGGGGAGGCAGTACGTC. Translating gives CASSLGQGRQYV.

A few counts support this clonotype. The V call is TRBV4-2, the J call TRBJ2-7; a weak D match, TRBD1 (6 bases). V lost 0 bases and J lost 2, with 11 bases in between. Germline V gene lookup returns CDR1 LGHNA and CDR2 YNFKEQ. The CDR3 is 15 residues long. The CDR3 reads CASSQEDTGTYEQYF. CDR3 DNA sequence: TGTGCCAGCAGCCAAGAGGACACAGGGACCTACGAGCAGTACTTC.

This clonotype was observed many times. This rearrangement joins TRBV28 to TRBJ2-3; D is unresolved. CDR3 length equals 12 residues. Trimming cost V 3 bases and J 5 bases, with 6 bases left between them. Germline CDR1 reads MDHEN; CDR2 reads SYDVKM. The CDR3 protein is CASSFPGDTQYF. The CDR3 DNA is TGTGCCAGCAGTTTCCCCGGAGATACGCAGTATTTT.

The table lists this clonotype with a few counts. The V gene is TRBV24-1, the J gene TRBJ2-3, with D perhaps matching TRBD1 or TRBD2 (5 bases each). From germline, CDR1 is KGHDR and CDR2 SFDVKD. The CDR3 covers 14 residues. The V end was cut by 0 bases, the J end by 4 bases, with 7 bases between. The CDR3 DNA follows: TGTGCCACCAGTGATTTGGAGGGGCCAGATACGCAGTATTTT. Residues: CATSDLEGPDTQYF.

CDR3 in amino acids: CATQPAGPNYGYTF. The CDR3 DNA follows: TGTGCCACCCAGCCCGCAGGACCTAACTATGGCTACACCTTC. V gene TRBV6-2 or TRBV6-3 combines with J gene TRBJ1-2; D is unclear. V was trimmed by 10 bases and J by 0 bases, leaving 15 bases between them. CDR3 length equals 14 residues. Germline assignment: CDR1 MNHEY and CDR2 SVGEGT.

This clonotype was seen a handful of times. This chain's CDR3 is CASSVARNTEAFF. The CDR3 coding sequence is TGTGCCAGCAGCGTAGCAAGGAACACTGAAGCTTTCTTT. The chain is built from TRBV9 and TRBJ1-1, with D unclear. With 0 bases removed from V and 1 base from J, the gap between germline ends came to 4 bases. This CDR3 has 13 residues. Germline V gene sequence: CDR1 SGDLS, CDR2 YYNGEE.

This clonotype was detected ten times or more. The chain couples TRBV5-5 to TRBJ2-1; the match to TRBD2 covers 8 bases. Germline V gives CDR1 SGHKS, CDR2 YYEKEE (reference sequence). With V trimmed by 4 bases and J by 1 base, 7 bases remained unmatched. There are 16 residues in the CDR3. CDR3 coding DNA: TGTGCCAGCAGCCGGTTCGGGGGGGAATCCTACAATGAGCAGTTCTTC. Its protein is CASSRFGGESYNEQFF.

The sample holds a few counts of this clonotype. The chain carries TRBV7-9 and TRBJ2-7; D remains unclear. The germline gives CDR1 SEHNR, CDR2 FQNEAQ (reference sequence). CDR3 length: 13 residues. Trimming shortened V by 5 bases and J by 2 bases, and 10 bases separated the two germline ends. The CDR3 sequence: CASSQSAPYEQYF. The CDR3 nucleotides read TGTGCCAGCAGCCAATCGGCCCCCTACGAGCAGTACTTC.

This clonotype has at least ten counts. This chain joins TRBV7-8 and TRBJ1-1, with D perhaps matching TRBD1 (5 bases). CDR1 is SGHVS and CDR2 is FQNEAQ in the germline V gene. CDR3 length: 13 amino acids. V shed 4 bases and J shed 11 bases, with 17 bases lying between them. Here the CDR3 DNA reads TGTGCCAGCAGCTCCCCAGGCAGGGATGGGGCTTTCTTT. As protein: CASSSPGRDGAFF. Drawing the rest from reference TRBV7-8 and TRBJ1-1, the complete variable domain is GAGVSQSPRYKVAKRGQDVALRCDPISGHVSLFWYQQALGQGPEFLTYFQNEAQLDKSGLPSDRFFAERPEGSVSTLKIQRTQQEDSAVYLCASSSPGRDGAFFGQGTRLTVV.